A selection of T cell receptor beta chains follows, all from one sample in a study of T cell responses to AZD1222 COVID-19 vaccine. TCRdb's table, derived via immunoSEQ multiplex PCR, lists solely in-frame clones and lacks some. The sample gives under 170,000 clones, 75% to 95% of which show up once; 3.2% is in the top ten. The sequenced sample was peripheral blood, obtained 28 days after the second AZD1222 dose. The source is an adult who received the AZD1222 COVID-19 vaccine. Both conserved end residues are part of each CDR3. A D gene is named only where the DNA matches it firmly. Expanded clones are given a class, and other clones once, few, many or no size at all.

cdr3_length: 12; j_call: TRBJ2-1; clone_size: few; d_call: TRBD2; v_call: TRBV11-1; cdr3_aa: CASSGRESGQFF; cdr3_nt: TGTGCCAGCAGCGGGCGGGAGAGTGGGCAGTTCTTC
cdr3_length: 14; j_call: TRBJ2-2; clone_size: -; d_call: -; v_call: TRBV2; cdr3_aa: CATQRSANTGELFF; cdr3_nt: TGTGCCACCCAACGTAGCGCGAACACCGGGGAGCTGTTTTTT
cdr3_length: 15; j_call: TRBJ1-2; clone_size: -; d_call: TRBD1; v_call: TRBV5-3; cdr3_aa: CARSPRRQGLHGYTF; cdr3_nt: TGTGCCAGAAGCCCACGCCGACAGGGGCTCCATGGCTACACCTTC
cdr3_length: 13; j_call: TRBJ2-3; clone_size: -; d_call: -; v_call: TRBV29-1; cdr3_aa: CSVVTVRADTQYF; cdr3_nt: TGCAGCGTTGTAACAGTGAGGGCAGATACGCAGTATTTT
cdr3_length: 15; j_call: TRBJ1-2; clone_size: once; d_call: -; v_call: TRBV19; cdr3_aa: CASSDGGDGNYGYTF; cdr3_nt: TGTGCCAGTAGCGATGGGGGAGATGGAAACTATGGCTACACCTTC
cdr3_length: 13; j_call: TRBJ1-5; clone_size: -; d_call: -; v_call: TRBV6-1; cdr3_aa: CASSEQGVQPQHF; cdr3_nt: TGTGCCAGCAGTGAACAGGGTGTTCAGCCCCAGCATTTT
cdr3_length: 10; j_call: TRBJ2-1; clone_size: -; d_call: -; v_call: TRBV7-6; cdr3_aa: CASTGHEQFF; cdr3_nt: TGTGCCTCTACAGGCCATGAGCAGTTCTTC
cdr3_length: 15; j_call: TRBJ2-2; clone_size: -; d_call: -; v_call: TRBV29-1; cdr3_aa: CSARGDGSSTGELFF; cdr3_nt: TGCAGCGCTCGAGGGGACGGCAGTTCCACCGGGGAGCTGTTTTTT
cdr3_length: 17; j_call: TRBJ2-1; clone_size: -; d_call: TRBD2; v_call: TRBV5-3; cdr3_aa: CARSPGLAGGWRNEQFF; cdr3_nt: TGTGCCAGAAGCCCGGGACTAGCGGGAGGGTGGAGGAATGAGCAGTTCTTC
cdr3_length: 14; j_call: TRBJ2-7; clone_size: -; d_call: TRBD2; v_call: TRBV25-1; cdr3_aa: CASAGGRSAYEQYF; cdr3_nt: TGTGCCAGCGCGGGGGGGCGGTCAGCCTACGAGCAGTACTTC
cdr3_length: 15; j_call: TRBJ1-5; clone_size: -; d_call: -; v_call: TRBV27; cdr3_aa: CASSLGADSNQPQHF; cdr3_nt: TGTGCCAGCAGTTTAGGAGCGGATAGCAATCAGCCCCAGCATTTT
cdr3_length: 12; j_call: TRBJ1-2; clone_size: once; d_call: -; v_call: TRBV30; cdr3_aa: CAWSAGVGGYTF; cdr3_nt: TGTGCCTGGAGTGCGGGAGTGGGAGGCTACACCTTC
cdr3_length: 15; j_call: TRBJ1-1; clone_size: -; d_call: TRBD1; v_call: TRBV7-6; cdr3_aa: CASSLVTGGFTEAFF; cdr3_nt: TGTGCCAGCAGCTTAGTGACAGGGGGCTTCACTGAAGCTTTCTTT
cdr3_length: 16; j_call: TRBJ2-6; clone_size: -; d_call: -; v_call: TRBV3-1/TRBV3-2; cdr3_aa: CASSQDKQGWANVLTF; cdr3_nt: TGTGCCAGCAGCCAAGATAAGCAGGGTTGGGCCAACGTCCTGACTTTC
cdr3_length: 17; j_call: TRBJ2-5; clone_size: -; d_call: -; v_call: TRBV5-1; cdr3_aa: CASSLEVSSTPRETQYF; cdr3_nt: TGCGCCAGCAGCCTCGAAGTCTCTAGTACCCCCCGTGAGACCCAGTACTTC
cdr3_length: 15; j_call: TRBJ2-5; clone_size: -; d_call: TRBD1; v_call: TRBV18; cdr3_aa: CASSPGGQVQETQYF; cdr3_nt: TGTGCCAGCTCACCAGGGGGACAGGTTCAAGAGACCCAGTACTTC
cdr3_length: 15; j_call: TRBJ2-7; clone_size: once; d_call: -; v_call: TRBV4-1; cdr3_aa: CASSQEQEGVYEQYF; cdr3_nt: TGCGCCAGCAGCCAAGAACAGGAGGGCGTCTACGAGCAGTACTTC
cdr3_length: 12; j_call: TRBJ1-5; clone_size: -; d_call: -; v_call: TRBV5-8; cdr3_aa: CASSLWDQPQHF; cdr3_nt: TGTGCCAGCAGCTTGTGGGACCAGCCCCAGCATTTT
cdr3_length: 15; j_call: TRBJ2-7; clone_size: -; d_call: -; v_call: TRBV7-2; cdr3_aa: CASSLGLGNSYEQYF; cdr3_nt: TGTGCCAGCAGCTTAGGTCTGGGAAACTCCTACGAGCAGTACTTC
cdr3_length: 14; j_call: TRBJ1-1; clone_size: -; d_call: -; v_call: TRBV11-2; cdr3_aa: CASSVRGTGTEAFF; cdr3_nt: TGTGCCAGCAGCGTAAGGGGCACGGGTACTGAAGCTTTCTTT
cdr3_length: 13; j_call: TRBJ2-1; clone_size: -; d_call: -; v_call: TRBV2; cdr3_aa: CASKHQWGNEQFF; cdr3_nt: TGTGCCAGCAAACACCAATGGGGAAATGAGCAGTTCTTC
cdr3_length: 18; j_call: TRBJ2-2; clone_size: -; d_call: -; v_call: TRBV10-2; cdr3_aa: CASKDRGTLAGAIGELFF; cdr3_nt: TGCGCCAGCAAGGACAGGGGGACGCTAGCGGGAGCGATCGGGGAGCTGTTTTTT
cdr3_length: 14; j_call: TRBJ1-6; clone_size: -; d_call: -; v_call: TRBV2; cdr3_aa: CASGRRTSNSPLHF; cdr3_nt: TGTGCCAGCGGGCGACGGACGTCTAATTCACCCCTCCACTTT
cdr3_length: 14; j_call: TRBJ1-1; clone_size: -; d_call: -; v_call: TRBV19; cdr3_aa: CASSRKVPYTEAFF; cdr3_nt: TGTGCCAGTAGTAGGAAAGTACCGTACACTGAAGCTTTCTTT
cdr3_length: 16; j_call: TRBJ2-5; clone_size: -; d_call: TRBD2; v_call: TRBV3-1/TRBV3-2; cdr3_aa: CASSTRLAGNQETQYF; cdr3_nt: TGTGCCAGCAGCACTCGACTAGCGGGGAACCAAGAGACCCAGTACTTC
cdr3_length: 15; j_call: TRBJ2-1; clone_size: -; d_call: TRBD1; v_call: TRBV7-6; cdr3_aa: CASSADRGFYNEQFF; cdr3_nt: TGTGCCAGCAGCGCGGACAGGGGATTTTACAATGAGCAGTTCTTC
cdr3_length: 15; j_call: TRBJ1-1; clone_size: -; d_call: -; v_call: TRBV5-6; cdr3_aa: CASSLIGGGDTEAFF; cdr3_nt: TGTGCCAGCAGCTTGATTGGGGGCGGGGATACTGAAGCTTTCTTT